The present T cell receptor (beta chain) was sequenced within a study of long-term antiretroviral therapy in people with HIV. A note on this clone: Its antigen is not identified.

It was version v3.0 of the immunoSEQ assay that was run at survey level. Sequenced by immunoSEQ multiplex PCR; TCRdb stores in-frame clones only, minus some. Among roughly 28,000 clones listed, roughly 80% were seen once. Each donor provided at least one pre-ART PBMC sample and at least two post-ART PBMC samples. This CDR3 has 16 amino acids. V was clipped by 1 base and J by 0 bases, with 9 bases between them. Looked up from germline, CDR1 is MGHRA and CDR2 is YSYEKL. Study-wide results and limits: Controls showed broader CDR3 length ranges than did the HIV repertoires. Even long-term ART left TRB diversity below transplant donor controls, despite gains. Every time point showed a repertoire led by clones expanded before ART.

The source is a man aged 40-49 years with HIV. The chain is built from TRBV4-1 and TRBJ1-4; D gene ambiguous. Sequencing was performed on unsorted PBMCs, taken 0.3 years after starting antiretroviral therapy. The CDR3 DNA reads as TGCGCCAGCAGCCAAGGACGGGTTACAACTAATGAAAAACTGTTTTTT. Its protein is CASSQGRVTTNEKLFF.